A single sample gave rise to the 3 T cell receptor beta chains below, sequenced in a study of graft-versus-host responses after intestinal transplantation. These receptors have no identified antigens. Assay: immunoSEQ multiplex PCR; the TCRdb copy retains only in-frame clones and omits some. The data show 100,000 to 140,000 clones, about 87% seen once. This material consisted of unstimulated CD4+ T cells sorted from spleen or lymph node cells, taken before transplant. These receptors all come from a human donor who was the organ donor for an intestinal transplant.

The chain joins TRBV10-2 to TRBJ2-3; unclear D gene. With 7 bases removed from V and 2 bases from J, the gap between germline ends came to 7 bases. This CDR3 spans 12 amino acids. CDR1 is WSHSY, CDR2 SAAADI, per germline. As DNA, the CDR3 is TGCGCCAGCAAGCCCCCCACAGATACGCAGTATTTT. Protein: CASKPPTDTQYF.

V gene TRBV20-1 combines with J gene TRBJ2-5, with D possibly being TRBD1 (5 bases). V lost 6 bases and J lost 5, with 10 bases in between. Germline CDR1 is DFQATT and CDR2 is SNEGSKA (reference sequence). CDR3 size: 11 residues. In DNA form, the CDR3 reads TGCAGTGCCCTAGGGGCGGAGACCCAGTACTTC. Translating it yields CSALGAETQYF.

The chain couples TRBV7-9 to TRBJ1-5; D might be TRBD1 (5 bases). Germline V lookup: CDR1 SEHNR, CDR2 FQNEAQ (reference sequence). Trimming cost V 1 base and J 0 bases, with 10 bases left between them. The CDR3 runs to 16 residues. The CDR3 loop reads CASSLGRGNSNQPQHF. CDR3 sequence (DNA): TGTGCCAGCAGCTTAGGTAGGGGAAATAGCAATCAGCCCCAGCATTTT. Variable domain in full (rest from reference TRBV7-9 and TRBJ1-5): DTGVSQNPRHKITKRGQNVTFRCDPISEHNRLYWYRQTLGQGPEFLTYFQNEAQLEKSRLLSDRFSAERPKGSFSTLEIQRTEQGDSAMYLCASSLGRGNSNQPQHFGDGTRLSIL.